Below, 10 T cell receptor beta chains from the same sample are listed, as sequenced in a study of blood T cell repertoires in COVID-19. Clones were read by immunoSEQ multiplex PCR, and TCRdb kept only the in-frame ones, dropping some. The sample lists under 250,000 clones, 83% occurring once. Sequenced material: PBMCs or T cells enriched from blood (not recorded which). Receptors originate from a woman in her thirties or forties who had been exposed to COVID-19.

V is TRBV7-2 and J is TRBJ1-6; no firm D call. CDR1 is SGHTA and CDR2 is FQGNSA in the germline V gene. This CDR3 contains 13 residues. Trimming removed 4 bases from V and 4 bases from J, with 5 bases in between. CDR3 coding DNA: TGTGCCAGCAGCTCTCTATATAATTCACCCCTCCACTTT. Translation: CASSSLYNSPLHF.

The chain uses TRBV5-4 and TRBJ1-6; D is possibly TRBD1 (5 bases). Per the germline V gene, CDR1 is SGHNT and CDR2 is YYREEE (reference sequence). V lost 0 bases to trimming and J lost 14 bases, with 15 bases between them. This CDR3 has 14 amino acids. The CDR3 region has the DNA TGTGCCAGCAGCTTGGAATCGGGGGACGGGTCCCTCCACTTT. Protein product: CASSLESGDGSLHF.

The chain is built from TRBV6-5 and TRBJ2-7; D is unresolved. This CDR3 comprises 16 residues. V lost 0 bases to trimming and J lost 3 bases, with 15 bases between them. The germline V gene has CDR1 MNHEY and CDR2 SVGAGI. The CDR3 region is CASSYSNPSSYYEQYF. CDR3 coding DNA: TGTGCCAGCAGTTACTCGAACCCTTCCTCCTACTACGAGCAGTACTTC.

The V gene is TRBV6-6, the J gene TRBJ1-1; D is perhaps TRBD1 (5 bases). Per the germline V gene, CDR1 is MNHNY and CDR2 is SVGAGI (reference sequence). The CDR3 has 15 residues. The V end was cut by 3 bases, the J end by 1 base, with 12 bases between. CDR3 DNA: TGTGCCAGCAGTTATCAGCAGGGCCCGAACACTGAAGCTTTCTTT. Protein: CASSYQQGPNTEAFF.

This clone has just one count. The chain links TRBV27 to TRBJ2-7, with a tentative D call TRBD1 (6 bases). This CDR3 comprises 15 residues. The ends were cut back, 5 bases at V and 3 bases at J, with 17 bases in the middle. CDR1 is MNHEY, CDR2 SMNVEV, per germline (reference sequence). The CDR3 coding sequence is TGTGCCAGCAGTCACCAGACAGGTTATGGCTACGAGCAGTACTTC. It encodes CASSHQTGYGYEQYF.

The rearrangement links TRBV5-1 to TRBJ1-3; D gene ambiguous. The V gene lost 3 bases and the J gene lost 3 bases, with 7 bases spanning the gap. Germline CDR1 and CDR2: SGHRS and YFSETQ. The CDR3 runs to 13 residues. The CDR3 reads CASSWENGNTIYF. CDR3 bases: TGCGCCAGCAGCTGGGAGAATGGAAACACCATATATTTT.

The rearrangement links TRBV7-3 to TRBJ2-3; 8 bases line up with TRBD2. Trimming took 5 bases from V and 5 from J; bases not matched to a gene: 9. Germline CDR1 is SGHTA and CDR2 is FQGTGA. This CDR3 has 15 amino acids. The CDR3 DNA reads TGTGCCAGCAGCCCTTTTGGCGGGGGGATAGATACGCAGTATTTT. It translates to CASSPFGGGIDTQYF. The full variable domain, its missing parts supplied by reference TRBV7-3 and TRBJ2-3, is GAGVSQTPSNKVTEKGKYVELRCDPISGHTALYWYRQSLGQGPEFLIYFQGTGAADDSGLPNDRFFAVRPEGSVSTLKIQRTERGDSAVYLCASSPFGGGIDTQYFGPGTRLTVL.

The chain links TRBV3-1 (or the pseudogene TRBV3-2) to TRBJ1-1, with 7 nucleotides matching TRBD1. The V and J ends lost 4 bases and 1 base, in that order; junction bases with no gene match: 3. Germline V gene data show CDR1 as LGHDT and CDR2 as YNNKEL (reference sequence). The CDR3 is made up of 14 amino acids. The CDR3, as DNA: TGTGCCAGCAGCCTGCACAGGGGGAACACTGAAGCTTTCTTT. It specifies CASSLHRGNTEAFF.

The CDR3 DNA reads as TGCGCCAGCAGCTCCGGGTTTACTTTAGCCTACGAGCAGTACTTC. It encodes CASSSGFTLAYEQYF. The V and J genes are TRBV5-1 and TRBJ2-7; D not resolved. This CDR3 is 15 amino acids long. V was cut by 3 bases and J by 2 bases, with 15 bases left in between. The germline CDR1 and CDR2 sequences are SGHRS and YFSETQ.

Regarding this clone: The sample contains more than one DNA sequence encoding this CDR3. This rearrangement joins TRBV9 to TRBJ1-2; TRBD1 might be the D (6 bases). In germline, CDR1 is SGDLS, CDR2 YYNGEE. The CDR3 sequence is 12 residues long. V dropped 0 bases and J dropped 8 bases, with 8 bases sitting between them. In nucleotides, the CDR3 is TGTGCCAGCAGCGTAGGAGGGGGAGGCTACACCTTC. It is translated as CASSVGGGGYTF. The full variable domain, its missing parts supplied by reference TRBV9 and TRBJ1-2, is DSGVTQTPKHLITATGQRVTLRCSPRSGDLSVYWYQQSLDQGLQFLIQYYNGEERAKGNILERFSAQQFPDLHSELNLSSLELGDSALYFCASSVGGGGYTFGSGTRLTVV.